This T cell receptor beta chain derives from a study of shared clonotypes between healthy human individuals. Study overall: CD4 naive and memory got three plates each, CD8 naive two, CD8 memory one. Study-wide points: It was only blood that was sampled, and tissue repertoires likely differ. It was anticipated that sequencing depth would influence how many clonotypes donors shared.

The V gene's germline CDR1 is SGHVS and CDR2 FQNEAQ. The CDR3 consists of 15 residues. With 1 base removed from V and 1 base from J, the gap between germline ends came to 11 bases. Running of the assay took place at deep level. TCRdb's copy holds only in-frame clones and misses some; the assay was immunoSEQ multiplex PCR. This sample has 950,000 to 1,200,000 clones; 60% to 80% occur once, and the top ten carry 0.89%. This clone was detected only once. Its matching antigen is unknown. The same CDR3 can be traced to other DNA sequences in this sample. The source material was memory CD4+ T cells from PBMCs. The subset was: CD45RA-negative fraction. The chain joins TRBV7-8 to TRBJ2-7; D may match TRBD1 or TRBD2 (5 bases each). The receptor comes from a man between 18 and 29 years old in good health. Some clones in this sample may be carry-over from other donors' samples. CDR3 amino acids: CASSLGGTGSYEQYF. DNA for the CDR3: TGTGCCAGCAGCTTAGGAGGGACGGGTTCCTACGAGCAGTACTTC.